Shown below are 5 T cell receptor beta chains from a single sample sequenced in a study of vaccination and CD4 T cells after COVID-19. Sequencing of DNA taken from cultured CD4+ T cells relied on the Oncomine TCR Beta short-read assay. In TCRdb, the PCR reads were re-called with MiXCR into one record per CDR3 protein. The table records fewer than 25,000 distinct CDR3 sequences, about half of them present only once. These TCRs are of unknown antigen specificity. The sample's treatment: roughly 10-day PBMC culture with coronavirus spike peptide pools or control peptides (ViraFEST assay). Material: CD4+ T cells from blood, cultured in vitro. These receptors were collected from a human donor who had recovered from COVID-19.

The chain combines TRBV7-3 with TRBJ1-5; D not certain. Trimming pared 4 bases from V and 1 base from J, leaving 11 bases between. The CDR3 sequence is 15 residues long. In germline, CDR1 is SGHTA, CDR2 FQGTGA. CDR3 amino acids: CASSSDGRSNQPQHF. The CDR3 DNA reads as TGTGCCAGCAGCTCGGACGGGAGGAGCAATCAGCCCCAGCATTTT. The full variable domain, completed using reference TRBV7-3 and TRBJ1-5, is GAGVSQTPSNKVTEKGKYVELRCDPISGHTALYWYRQSLGQGPEFLIYFQGTGAADDSGLPNDRFFAVRPEGSVSTLKIQRTERGDSAVYLCASSSDGRSNQPQHFGDGTRLSIL.

In regard to this clonotype: The junction departs from the called germline gene at one end, perhaps through a read error. The rearrangement joins TRBV19 to TRBJ1-5; unclear D gene. Germline V lookup: CDR1 LNHDA, CDR2 SQIVND (reference sequence). The CDR3 sequence is 14 residues long. CDR3 sequence (DNA): TGTGCCAGTGGTATAGGTCTGGACAATCAGCCCCAGCATTTT. As protein: CASGIGLDNQPQHF.

This clonotype was seen a handful of times. The chain links TRBV20-1 to TRBJ1-1, with D perhaps TRBD1 (6 bases). V was clipped by 5 bases and J by 13 bases, with 32 bases between them. Germline V gene sequence: CDR1 DFQATT, CDR2 SNEGSKA (reference sequence). The CDR3 length is 16 residues. As DNA, the CDR3 is TGCAGTGCTCCCCAGCGGCGTAGGGGGGTCCAATCCGAGATTTTCTTT. Its protein product is CSAPQRRRGVQSEIFF.

The V gene is TRBV20-1, the J gene TRBJ2-3, with 12 bases that match TRBD2. V lost 3 bases and J lost 7; bases outside the gene matches: 8. The CDR3 extends over 15 amino acids. Germline values: CDR1 DFQATT, CDR2 SNEGSKA (reference sequence). CDR3 sequence: CSASGLAGTGNTQYF. Written as DNA, the CDR3 is TGCAGTGCTAGTGGACTAGCGGGAACGGGTAATACGCAGTATTTT.

J is TRBJ1-1 and V is TRBV6-1; 7 bases are shared with TRBD1. Germline CDR1 reads MNHNS; CDR2 reads SASEGT. The length of the CDR3 is 14 residues. V was clipped by 8 bases and J by 9 bases; unmatched bases: 15. Written as DNA, the CDR3 is TGTGCCAGCTCACCAACCCTTGGGACAGTAAAAGCTTTCTTT. This encodes CASSPTLGTVKAFF.